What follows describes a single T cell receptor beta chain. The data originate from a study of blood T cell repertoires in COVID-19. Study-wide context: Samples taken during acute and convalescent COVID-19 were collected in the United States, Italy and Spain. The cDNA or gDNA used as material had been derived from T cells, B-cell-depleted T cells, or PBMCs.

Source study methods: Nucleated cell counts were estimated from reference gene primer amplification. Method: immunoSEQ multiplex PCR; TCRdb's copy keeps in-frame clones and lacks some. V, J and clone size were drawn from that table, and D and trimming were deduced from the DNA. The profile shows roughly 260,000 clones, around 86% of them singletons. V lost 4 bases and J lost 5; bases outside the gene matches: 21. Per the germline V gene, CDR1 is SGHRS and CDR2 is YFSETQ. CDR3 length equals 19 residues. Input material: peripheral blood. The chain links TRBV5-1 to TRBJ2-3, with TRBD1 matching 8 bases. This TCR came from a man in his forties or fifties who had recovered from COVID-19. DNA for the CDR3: TGCGCCAGCAGCCTTGGGGAGCCAACAGGGGGATTGTTGCAAGATACGCAGTATTTT. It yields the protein CASSLGEPTGGLLQDTQYF.